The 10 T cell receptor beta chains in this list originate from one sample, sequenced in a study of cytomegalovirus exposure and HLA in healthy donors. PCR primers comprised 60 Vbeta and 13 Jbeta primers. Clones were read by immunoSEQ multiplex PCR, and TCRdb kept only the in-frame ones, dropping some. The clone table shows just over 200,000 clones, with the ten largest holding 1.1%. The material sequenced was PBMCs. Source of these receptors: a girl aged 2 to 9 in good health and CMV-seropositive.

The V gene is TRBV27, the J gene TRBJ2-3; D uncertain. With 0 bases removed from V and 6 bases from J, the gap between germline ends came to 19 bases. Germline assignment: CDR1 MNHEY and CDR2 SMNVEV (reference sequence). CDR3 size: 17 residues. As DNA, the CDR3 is TGTGCCAGCAGTTTATCACCCATCTGGCTAGGCGTTGATACGCAGTATTTT. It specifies CASSLSPIWLGVDTQYF.

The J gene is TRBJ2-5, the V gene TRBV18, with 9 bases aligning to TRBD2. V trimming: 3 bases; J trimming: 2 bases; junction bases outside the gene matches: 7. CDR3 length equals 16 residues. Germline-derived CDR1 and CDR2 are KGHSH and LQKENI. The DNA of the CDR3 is TGTGCCAGCTCACCCGGGACTAGCCTACGGCAAGAGACCCAGTACTTC. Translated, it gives CASSPGTSLRQETQYF.

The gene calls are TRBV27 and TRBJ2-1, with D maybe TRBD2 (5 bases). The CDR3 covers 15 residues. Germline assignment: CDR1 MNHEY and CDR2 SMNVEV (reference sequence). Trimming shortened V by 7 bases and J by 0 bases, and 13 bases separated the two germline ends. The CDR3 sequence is CASTLSESSYNEQFF. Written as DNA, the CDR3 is TGTGCCAGCACCCTTAGCGAGAGCTCCTACAATGAGCAGTTCTTC.

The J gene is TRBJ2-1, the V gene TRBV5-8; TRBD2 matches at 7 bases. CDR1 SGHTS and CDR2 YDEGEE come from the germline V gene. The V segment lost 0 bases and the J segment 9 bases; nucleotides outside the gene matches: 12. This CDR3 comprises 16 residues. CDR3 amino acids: CASSLARDYLSSEQFF. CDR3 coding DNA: TGTGCCAGCAGCTTGGCCCGGGACTACTTAAGCAGTGAGCAGTTCTTC.

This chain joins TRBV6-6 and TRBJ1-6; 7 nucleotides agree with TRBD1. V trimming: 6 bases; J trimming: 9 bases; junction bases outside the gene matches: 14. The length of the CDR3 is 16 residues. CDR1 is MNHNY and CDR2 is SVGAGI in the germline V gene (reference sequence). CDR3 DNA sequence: TGTGCCAGCAGAAACGGAGCGACAGGGTCGGGTTCACCCCTCCACTTT. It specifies CASRNGATGSGSPLHF.

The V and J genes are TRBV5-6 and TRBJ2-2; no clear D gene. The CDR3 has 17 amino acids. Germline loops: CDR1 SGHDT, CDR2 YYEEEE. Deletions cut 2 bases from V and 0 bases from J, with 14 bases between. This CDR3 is CASSFQLDSPNTGELFF. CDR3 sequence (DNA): TGTGCCAGCAGCTTCCAACTTGATTCACCGAACACCGGGGAGCTGTTTTTT. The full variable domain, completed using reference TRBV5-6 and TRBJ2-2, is DAGVTQSPTHLIKTRGQQVTLRCSPKSGHDTVSWYQQALGQGPQFIFQYYEEEERQRGNFPDRFSGHQFPNYSSELNVNALLLGDSALYLCASSFQLDSPNTGELFFGEGSRLTVL.

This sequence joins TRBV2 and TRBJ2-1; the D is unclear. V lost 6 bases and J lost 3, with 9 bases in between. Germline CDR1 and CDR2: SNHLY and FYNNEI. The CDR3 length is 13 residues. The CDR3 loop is CASRGSYYNEQFF. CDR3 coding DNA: TGTGCCAGCAGGGGCAGTTACTACAATGAGCAGTTCTTC.

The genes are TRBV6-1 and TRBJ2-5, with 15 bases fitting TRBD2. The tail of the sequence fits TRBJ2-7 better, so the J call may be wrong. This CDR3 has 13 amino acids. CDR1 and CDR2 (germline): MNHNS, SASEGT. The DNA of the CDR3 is TGTGCCACAGGACTAGCGGGAGGGTACGAGCAGTACTTC. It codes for CATGLAGGYEQYF.

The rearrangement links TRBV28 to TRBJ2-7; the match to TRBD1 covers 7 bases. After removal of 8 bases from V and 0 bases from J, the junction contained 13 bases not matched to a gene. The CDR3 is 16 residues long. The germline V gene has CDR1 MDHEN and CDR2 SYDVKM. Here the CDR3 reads CASGIGLRDSSYEQYF. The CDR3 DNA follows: TGTGCCAGCGGCATAGGTTTAAGGGACAGCTCCTACGAGCAGTACTTC.

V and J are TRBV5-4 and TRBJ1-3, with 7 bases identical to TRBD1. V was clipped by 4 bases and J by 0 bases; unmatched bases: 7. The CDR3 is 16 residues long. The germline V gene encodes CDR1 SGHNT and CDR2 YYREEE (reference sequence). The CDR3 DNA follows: TGTGCCAGCAGCCCGGAGACAGGGAGCTCTGGAAACACCATATATTTT. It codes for CASSPETGSSGNTIYF.